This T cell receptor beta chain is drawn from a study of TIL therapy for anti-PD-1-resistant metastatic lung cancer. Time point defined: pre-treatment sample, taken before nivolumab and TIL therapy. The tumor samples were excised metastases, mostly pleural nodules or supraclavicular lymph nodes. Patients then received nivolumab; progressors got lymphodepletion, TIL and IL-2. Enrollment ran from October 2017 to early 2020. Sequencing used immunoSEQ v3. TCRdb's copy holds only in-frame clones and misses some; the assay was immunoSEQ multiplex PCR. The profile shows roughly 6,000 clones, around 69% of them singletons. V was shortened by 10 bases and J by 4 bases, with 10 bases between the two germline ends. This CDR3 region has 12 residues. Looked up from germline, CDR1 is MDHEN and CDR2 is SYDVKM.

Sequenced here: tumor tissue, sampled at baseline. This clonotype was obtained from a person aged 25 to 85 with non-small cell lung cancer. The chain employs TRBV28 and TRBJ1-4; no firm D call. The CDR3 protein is CAIRDFNEKLFF. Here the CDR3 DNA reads TGTGCCATCAGAGACTTTAATGAAAAACTGTTTTTT.